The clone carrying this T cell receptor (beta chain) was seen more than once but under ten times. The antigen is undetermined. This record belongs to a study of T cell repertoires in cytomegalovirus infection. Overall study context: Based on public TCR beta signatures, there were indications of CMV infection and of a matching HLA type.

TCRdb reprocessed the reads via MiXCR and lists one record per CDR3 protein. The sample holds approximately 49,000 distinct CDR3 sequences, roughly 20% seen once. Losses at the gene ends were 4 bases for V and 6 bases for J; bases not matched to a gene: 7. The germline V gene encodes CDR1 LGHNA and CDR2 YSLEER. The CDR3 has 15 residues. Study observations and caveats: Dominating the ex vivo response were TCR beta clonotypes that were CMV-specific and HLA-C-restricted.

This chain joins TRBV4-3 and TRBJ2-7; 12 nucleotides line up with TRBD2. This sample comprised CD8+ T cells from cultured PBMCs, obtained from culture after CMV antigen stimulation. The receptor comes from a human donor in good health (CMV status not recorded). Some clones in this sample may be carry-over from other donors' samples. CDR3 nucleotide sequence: TGCGCCAGCAGCCCGCGGACTAGCGGGGACGGCGAGCAGTACTTC. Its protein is CASSPRTSGDGEQYF.